These T cell receptor beta chains were read from a single sample in a study of T cell responses to AZD1222 COVID-19 vaccine. Only in-frame clones appear in the TCRdb table, and some are missing; sequencing was by immunoSEQ multiplex PCR. Altogether 150,000 to 180,000 clones are present, roughly 90% being singletons, with the ten largest covering 2.5% to 4%. Material: peripheral blood, obtained on day 0 of AZD1222 vaccination. The receptor source for this set is an adult in good health. Each CDR3 is given with its conserved first and last residue. D genes are given only for firm matches. Only part of the rows carry a size: once, few, many, or a class if the clone is expanded.

D gene: TRBD1; J gene: TRBJ1-2; V gene: TRBV9; clone size: .; CDR3 DNA: TGTGCCAGCAGCGTAGAGGGACAGGGGGCGAGCGGCTACACCTTC; CDR3 protein: CASSVEGQGASGYTF
D gene: TRBD1; J gene: TRBJ1-2; V gene: TRBV10-3; clone size: .; CDR3 DNA: TGTGCCATCAGTGAAGCAGGGGGCGAAAGTGGCTACACCTTC; CDR3 protein: CAISEAGGESGYTF
D gene: TRBD2; J gene: TRBJ2-2; V gene: TRBV3-1/TRBV3-2; clone size: once; CDR3 DNA: TGTGCCAGCAGCCATGCGGGGGGGTCCGGGGAGCTGTTTTTT; CDR3 protein: CASSHAGGSGELFF
D gene: .; J gene: TRBJ2-7; V gene: TRBV7-2; clone size: .; CDR3 DNA: TGTGCCAGCAGCTGGGACCGATCCTACGAGCAGTACTTC; CDR3 protein: CASSWDRSYEQYF
D gene: .; J gene: TRBJ1-2; V gene: TRBV28; clone size: .; CDR3 DNA: TGTGCCAGCAGTCAACAGGGTTCTGGCTACACCTTC; CDR3 protein: CASSQQGSGYTF
D gene: .; J gene: TRBJ1-5; V gene: TRBV5-3; clone size: .; CDR3 DNA: TGTGCCAGAGATCCGCTCTCAAGGGGCAATCAGCCCCAGCATTTT; CDR3 protein: CARDPLSRGNQPQHF
D gene: .; J gene: TRBJ2-2; V gene: TRBV29-1; clone size: few; CDR3 DNA: TGCAGCGCCCAGGGAGACGCCGGGGAGCTGTTTTTT; CDR3 protein: CSAQGDAGELFF
D gene: TRBD2; J gene: TRBJ2-3; V gene: TRBV9; clone size: .; CDR3 DNA: TGTGCCAGCAGCGTAGGTTATAGCGGGGTTGACACAGATACGCAGTATTTT; CDR3 protein: CASSVGYSGVDTDTQYF
D gene: .; J gene: TRBJ1-2; V gene: TRBV12-3/TRBV12-4; clone size: .; CDR3 DNA: TGTGCCAGCAGTGCGACACCTAACTATGGCTACACCTTC; CDR3 protein: CASSATPNYGYTF
D gene: .; J gene: TRBJ2-7; V gene: TRBV7-2; clone size: .; CDR3 DNA: TGTGCCAGCAGCTCTCCCGGGTACGAGCAGTACTTC; CDR3 protein: CASSSPGYEQYF
D gene: .; J gene: TRBJ1-5; V gene: TRBV7-8; clone size: once; CDR3 DNA: TGTGCCAGCAGCTTAGGGGGAATTAGCAATCAGCCCCAGCATTTT; CDR3 protein: CASSLGGISNQPQHF
D gene: TRBD1; J gene: TRBJ1-6; V gene: TRBV6-2/TRBV6-3; clone size: .; CDR3 DNA: TGTGCCAGCAGTCGAGGGACAGGGGTCGGTAATTCACCCCTCCACTTT; CDR3 protein: CASSRGTGVGNSPLHF
D gene: TRBD1; J gene: TRBJ2-7; V gene: TRBV15; clone size: .; CDR3 DNA: TGTGCCACCAGCAGAGGGGACAGTCGGCAGTACTTC; CDR3 protein: CATSRGDSRQYF
D gene: .; J gene: TRBJ2-7; V gene: TRBV5-1; clone size: .; CDR3 DNA: TGCGCCAGCAGCTTGGTGCGGGGGACACCCTACGAGCAGTACTTC; CDR3 protein: CASSLVRGTPYEQYF
D gene: .; J gene: TRBJ1-2; V gene: TRBV2; clone size: .; CDR3 DNA: TGTGCCAGCAGCCCCCACGGCGAGGGATATGGCTACACCTTC; CDR3 protein: CASSPHGEGYGYTF
D gene: .; J gene: TRBJ2-2; V gene: TRBV10-3; clone size: .; CDR3 DNA: TGTGCCATCAGTAAGTCGGACAGCTCTACCGGGGAGCTGTTTTTT; CDR3 protein: CAISKSDSSTGELFF
D gene: .; J gene: TRBJ1-1; V gene: TRBV29-1; clone size: many; CDR3 DNA: TGCAGCGTTGGATCGGGCTCTCAAGCTTTCTTT; CDR3 protein: CSVGSGSQAFF
D gene: .; J gene: TRBJ1-1; V gene: TRBV3-1/TRBV3-2; clone size: .; CDR3 DNA: TGTGCCAGCAGCCCCTATAAGAACACTGAAGCTTTCTTT; CDR3 protein: CASSPYKNTEAFF
D gene: TRBD1; J gene: TRBJ2-1; V gene: TRBV11-3; clone size: .; CDR3 DNA: TGTGCCAGCAGCGGAGGACAGGGATACAATGAGCAGTTCTTC; CDR3 protein: CASSGGQGYNEQFF
D gene: TRBD2; J gene: TRBJ2-7; V gene: TRBV14; clone size: once; CDR3 DNA: TGTGCCAGCAGCCAAGCGGCGGGGAGGGCAGACTTC; CDR3 protein: CASSQAAGRADF
D gene: TRBD2; J gene: TRBJ2-1; V gene: TRBV7-8; clone size: .; CDR3 DNA: TGTGCCAGCAGCTTAGGTGGGGAGGGCAATGAGCAGTTCTTC; CDR3 protein: CASSLGGEGNEQFF
D gene: .; J gene: TRBJ1-1; V gene: TRBV4-1; clone size: .; CDR3 DNA: TGCGCCAGCAGCCAAGAATGGAGGGGAGCAGCTTTCTTT; CDR3 protein: CASSQEWRGAAFF
D gene: .; J gene: TRBJ2-7; V gene: TRBV18; clone size: .; CDR3 DNA: TGTGCCAGCTCACCACCAAATGTATACGAGCAGTACTTC; CDR3 protein: CASSPPNVYEQYF
D gene: TRBD1; J gene: TRBJ1-1; V gene: TRBV19; clone size: .; CDR3 DNA: TGTGCCAGTAGTATACGAAGACAGGGGGGCGAAAAAGCTTTCTTT; CDR3 protein: CASSIRRQGGEKAFF
D gene: .; J gene: TRBJ1-3; V gene: TRBV19; clone size: .; CDR3 DNA: TGTGCCAGTAGTCCTCTTAGAGGTGGATCTGGAAACACCATATATTTT; CDR3 protein: CASSPLRGGSGNTIYF
D gene: .; J gene: TRBJ2-5; V gene: TRBV7-8; clone size: .; CDR3 DNA: TGTGCCAGCAGCTTAGTCCCCAGGCACCCGGGGGAGACCCAGTACTTC; CDR3 protein: CASSLVPRHPGETQYF
D gene: .; J gene: TRBJ1-2; V gene: TRBV7-2; clone size: .; CDR3 DNA: TGTGCCAGCAGCTTAAGCCGTAGTGGATATGGCTACACCTTC; CDR3 protein: CASSLSRSGYGYTF
D gene: .; J gene: TRBJ1-2; V gene: TRBV10-2; clone size: .; CDR3 DNA: TGCGCCAGCAGTGAGGGGACAACCCCTAACTATGGCTACACCTTC; CDR3 protein: CASSEGTTPNYGYTF
D gene: .; J gene: TRBJ2-7; V gene: TRBV6-5; clone size: .; CDR3 DNA: TGTGCCAGCAGTTACAGGGGCTCCTACGAGCAGTACTTC; CDR3 protein: CASSYRGSYEQYF
D gene: TRBD2; J gene: TRBJ2-3; V gene: TRBV7-2; clone size: few; CDR3 DNA: TGTGCCAGCAGCTTAGGACTAGCGGGGCCCAATACGCAGTATTTT; CDR3 protein: CASSLGLAGPNTQYF
D gene: .; J gene: TRBJ1-2; V gene: TRBV6-2/TRBV6-3; clone size: .; CDR3 DNA: TGTGCCAGCAGTTACTCGAGTACGTTGAACTATGGCTACACCTTC; CDR3 protein: CASSYSSTLNYGYTF
D gene: .; J gene: TRBJ2-6; V gene: TRBV28; clone size: .; CDR3 DNA: TGTGCCAGCAGGGGGGATTCTGGGGCCAACGTCCTGACTTTC; CDR3 protein: CASRGDSGANVLTF
D gene: .; J gene: TRBJ1-2; V gene: TRBV10-1; clone size: .; CDR3 DNA: TGCGCCAGCAGTGAGGGTGTGGGCTATGGCTACACCTTC; CDR3 protein: CASSEGVGYGYTF
D gene: .; J gene: TRBJ1-6; V gene: TRBV11-2; clone size: once; CDR3 DNA: TGTGCCAGCGGGACCCGGGGGAACTCACCCCTCCACTTT; CDR3 protein: CASGTRGNSPLHF
D gene: .; J gene: TRBJ2-2; V gene: TRBV2; clone size: .; CDR3 DNA: TGTGCCAGCAACACCGGGACGAACACCGGGGAGCTGTTTTTT; CDR3 protein: CASNTGTNTGELFF
D gene: .; J gene: TRBJ1-1; V gene: TRBV10-3; clone size: .; CDR3 DNA: TGTGCCATCAGTTGGAAGGGAGGCACTGAAGCTTTCTTT; CDR3 protein: CAISWKGGTEAFF
D gene: .; J gene: TRBJ2-5; V gene: TRBV15; clone size: .; CDR3 DNA: TGTGCCACCAGCAGAGATGGTATAACTCAAGAGACCCAGTACTTC; CDR3 protein: CATSRDGITQETQYF
D gene: TRBD2; J gene: TRBJ2-3; V gene: TRBV5-4; clone size: .; CDR3 DNA: TGTGCCAGCAGCTTGGGACTAGCGGGGGGGATGACAGATACGCAGTATTTT; CDR3 protein: CASSLGLAGGMTDTQYF
D gene: TRBD2; J gene: TRBJ2-1; V gene: TRBV6-6; clone size: .; CDR3 DNA: TGTGCCGCCCGCAGCGGGGGGACGAATGAGCAGTTCTTC; CDR3 protein: CAARSGGTNEQFF
D gene: .; J gene: TRBJ1-5; V gene: TRBV28; clone size: once; CDR3 DNA: TGTGCCAGCAGACCCGGGACTTTAGCAAATCAGCCCCAGCATTTT; CDR3 protein: CASRPGTLANQPQHF
D gene: .; J gene: TRBJ2-7; V gene: TRBV6-5; clone size: once; CDR3 DNA: TGTGCCAGCAGATCGGACACCACCTACGAGCAGTACTTC; CDR3 protein: CASRSDTTYEQYF
D gene: .; J gene: TRBJ2-7; V gene: TRBV7-2; clone size: .; CDR3 DNA: TGTGCCAGCAGCTTAGCGATGCTCTCCTACGAGCAGTACTTC; CDR3 protein: CASSLAMLSYEQYF
D gene: .; J gene: TRBJ1-1; V gene: TRBV9; clone size: .; CDR3 DNA: TGTGCCAGCAGCGTAGAACCGGTCACTGAAGCTTTCTTT; CDR3 protein: CASSVEPVTEAFF
D gene: TRBD1; J gene: TRBJ1-2; V gene: TRBV18; clone size: .; CDR3 DNA: TGTGCCAGCTCACTCCGGGACAGGAATGGCTACACCTTC; CDR3 protein: CASSLRDRNGYTF
D gene: .; J gene: TRBJ1-2; V gene: TRBV4-3; clone size: .; CDR3 DNA: TGCGCCAGCAGCCAAGAGGTACAGGCCCTTGGGTATGGCTACACCTTC; CDR3 protein: CASSQEVQALGYGYTF
D gene: .; J gene: TRBJ1-1; V gene: TRBV10-3; clone size: .; CDR3 DNA: TGTGCCATCAGGGACGGCCGGATGAACACTGAAGCTTTCTTT; CDR3 protein: CAIRDGRMNTEAFF
D gene: .; J gene: TRBJ1-1; V gene: TRBV21-1; clone size: .; CDR3 DNA: TGTGCCAGCAGCACGAAGAGGAACACTGAAGCTTTCTTT; CDR3 protein: CASSTKRNTEAFF
D gene: .; J gene: TRBJ1-3; V gene: TRBV28; clone size: few; CDR3 DNA: TGTGCCAGCAGTCCGCCCCCAGGGTCCGGAAACACCATATATTTT; CDR3 protein: CASSPPPGSGNTIYF
D gene: .; J gene: TRBJ1-2; V gene: TRBV5-1; clone size: .; CDR3 DNA: TGCGCCAGCCGGGGCCAGGACTATGGCTACACCTTC; CDR3 protein: CASRGQDYGYTF
D gene: .; J gene: TRBJ2-4; V gene: TRBV21-1; clone size: .; CDR3 DNA: TGTGCCAGCAGCAAAAACCCGGGACAGGGGGCGCCGGCCAAAAACATTCAGTACTTC; CDR3 protein: CASSKNPGQGAPAKNIQYF